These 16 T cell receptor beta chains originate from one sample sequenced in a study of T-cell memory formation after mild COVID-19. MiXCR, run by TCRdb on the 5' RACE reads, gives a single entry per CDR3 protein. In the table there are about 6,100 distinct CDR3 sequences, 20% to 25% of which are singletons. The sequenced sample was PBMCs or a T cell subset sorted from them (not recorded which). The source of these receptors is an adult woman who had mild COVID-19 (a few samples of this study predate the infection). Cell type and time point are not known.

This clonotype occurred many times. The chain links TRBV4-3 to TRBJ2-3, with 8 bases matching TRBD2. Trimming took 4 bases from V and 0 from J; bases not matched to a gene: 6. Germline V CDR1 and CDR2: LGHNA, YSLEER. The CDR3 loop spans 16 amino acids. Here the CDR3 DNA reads TGCGCCAGCAGCCCTCGGACTAGCCTTAGCACAGATACGCAGTATTTT. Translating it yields CASSPRTSLSTDTQYF.

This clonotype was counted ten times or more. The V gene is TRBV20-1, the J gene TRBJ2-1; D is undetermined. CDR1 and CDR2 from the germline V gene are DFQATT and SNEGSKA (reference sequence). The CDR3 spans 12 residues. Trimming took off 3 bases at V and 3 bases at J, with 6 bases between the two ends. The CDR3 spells CSASWVYNEQFF. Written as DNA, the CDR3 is TGCAGTGCTAGTTGGGTCTACAATGAGCAGTTCTTC.

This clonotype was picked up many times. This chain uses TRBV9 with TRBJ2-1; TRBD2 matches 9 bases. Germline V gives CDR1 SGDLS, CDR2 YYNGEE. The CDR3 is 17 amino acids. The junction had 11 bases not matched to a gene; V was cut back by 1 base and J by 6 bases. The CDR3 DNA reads TGTGCCAGCAGCGTAAATAGGCGGGAGGGCATTGCCAATGAGCAGTTCTTC. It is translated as CASSVNRREGIANEQFF.

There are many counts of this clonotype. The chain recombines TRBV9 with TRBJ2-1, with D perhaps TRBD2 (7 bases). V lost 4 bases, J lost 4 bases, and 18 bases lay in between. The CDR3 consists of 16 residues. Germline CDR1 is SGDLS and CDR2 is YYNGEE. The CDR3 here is CASSSEGGGVYNEQFF. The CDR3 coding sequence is TGTGCCAGCAGCTCAGAGGGGGGGGGTGTATACAATGAGCAGTTCTTC.

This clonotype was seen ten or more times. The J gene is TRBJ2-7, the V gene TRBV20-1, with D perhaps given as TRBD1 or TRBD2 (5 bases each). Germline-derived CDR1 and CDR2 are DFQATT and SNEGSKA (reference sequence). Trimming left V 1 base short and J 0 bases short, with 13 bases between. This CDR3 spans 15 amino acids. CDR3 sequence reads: CSARGDPKDSYEQYF. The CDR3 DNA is TGCAGTGCTAGAGGGGACCCAAAGGACTCCTACGAGCAGTACTTC.

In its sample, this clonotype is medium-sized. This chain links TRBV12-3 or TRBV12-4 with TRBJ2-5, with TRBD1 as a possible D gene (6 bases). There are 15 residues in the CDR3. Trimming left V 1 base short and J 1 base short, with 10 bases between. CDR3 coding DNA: TGTGCCAGCAGTTTAGTGGGCAGGGGCCAAGAGACCCAGTACTTC. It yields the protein CASSLVGRGQETQYF.

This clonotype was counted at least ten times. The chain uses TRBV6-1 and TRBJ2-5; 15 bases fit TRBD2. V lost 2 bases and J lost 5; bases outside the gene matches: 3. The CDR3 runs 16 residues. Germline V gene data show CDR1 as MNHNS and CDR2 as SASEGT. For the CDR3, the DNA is TGTGCCAGCAGTGAATGGGGACTAGCGGGAGGTGAGACCCAGTACTTC. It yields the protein CASSEWGLAGGETQYF.

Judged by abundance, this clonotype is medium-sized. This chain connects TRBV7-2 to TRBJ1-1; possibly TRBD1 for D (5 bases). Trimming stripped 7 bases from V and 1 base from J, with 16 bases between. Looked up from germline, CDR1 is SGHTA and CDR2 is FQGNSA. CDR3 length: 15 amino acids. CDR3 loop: CASTIPRVWNTEAFF. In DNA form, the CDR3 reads TGTGCCAGCACCATTCCCAGGGTCTGGAACACTGAAGCTTTCTTT.

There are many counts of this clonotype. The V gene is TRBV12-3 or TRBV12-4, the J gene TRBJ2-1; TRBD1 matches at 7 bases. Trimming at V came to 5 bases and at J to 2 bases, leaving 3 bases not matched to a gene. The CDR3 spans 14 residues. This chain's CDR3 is CASSRQGTYNEQFF. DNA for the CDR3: TGTGCCAGCAGTAGACAGGGTACCTACAATGAGCAGTTCTTC.

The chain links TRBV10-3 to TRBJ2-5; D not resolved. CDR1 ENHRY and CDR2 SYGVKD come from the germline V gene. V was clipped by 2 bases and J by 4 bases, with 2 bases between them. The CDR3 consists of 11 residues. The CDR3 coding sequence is TGTGCCATCAGTGAGCGAGAGACCCAGTACTTC. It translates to CAISERETQYF.

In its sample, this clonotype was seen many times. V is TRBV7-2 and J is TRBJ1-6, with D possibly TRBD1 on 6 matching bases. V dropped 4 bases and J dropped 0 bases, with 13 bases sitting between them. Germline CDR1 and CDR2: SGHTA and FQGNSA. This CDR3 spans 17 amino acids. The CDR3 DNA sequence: TGTGCCAGCAGCTCGGACAGTTCCTTCTCCTATAATTCACCCCTCCACTTT. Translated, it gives CASSSDSSFSYNSPLHF.

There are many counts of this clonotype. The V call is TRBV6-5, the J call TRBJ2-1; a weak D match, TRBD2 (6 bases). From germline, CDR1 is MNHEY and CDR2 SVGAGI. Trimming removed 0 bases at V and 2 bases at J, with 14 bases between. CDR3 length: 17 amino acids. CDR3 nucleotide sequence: TGTGCCAGCAGTTACTCGATGTGGCGGGGAACCTACAATGAGCAGTTCTTC. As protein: CASSYSMWRGTYNEQFF.

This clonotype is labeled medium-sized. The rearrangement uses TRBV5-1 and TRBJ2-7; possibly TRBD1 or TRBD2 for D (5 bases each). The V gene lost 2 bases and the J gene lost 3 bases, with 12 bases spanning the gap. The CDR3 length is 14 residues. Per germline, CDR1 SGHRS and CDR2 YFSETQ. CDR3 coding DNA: TGCGCCAGCAGCTTTTTTCAGGGAGTCTACGAGCAGTACTTC. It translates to CASSFFQGVYEQYF.

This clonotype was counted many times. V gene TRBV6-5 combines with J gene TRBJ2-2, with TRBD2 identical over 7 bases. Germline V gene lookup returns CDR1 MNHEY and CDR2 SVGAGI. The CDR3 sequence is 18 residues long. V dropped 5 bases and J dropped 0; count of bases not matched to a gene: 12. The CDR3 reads CASSRRVPLAANTGELFF. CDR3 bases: TGTGCCAGCAGTCGAAGGGTTCCTCTAGCGGCGAACACCGGGGAGCTGTTTTTT.

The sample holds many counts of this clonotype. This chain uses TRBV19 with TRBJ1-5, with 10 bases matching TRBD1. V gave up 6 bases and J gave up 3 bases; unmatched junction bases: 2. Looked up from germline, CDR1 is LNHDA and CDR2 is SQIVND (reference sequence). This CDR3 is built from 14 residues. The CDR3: CASRGQGFNQPQHF. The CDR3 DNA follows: TGTGCCAGTAGGGGACAGGGGTTCAATCAGCCCCAGCATTTT.

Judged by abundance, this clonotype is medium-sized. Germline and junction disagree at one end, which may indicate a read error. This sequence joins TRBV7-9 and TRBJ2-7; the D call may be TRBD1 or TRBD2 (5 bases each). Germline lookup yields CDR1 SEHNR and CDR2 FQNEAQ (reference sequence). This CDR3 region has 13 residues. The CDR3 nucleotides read TGTGCCACCAGCGAGGGGAGTAACTACGAGCAGTACTTC. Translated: CATSEGSNYEQYF.